These T cell receptor beta chains were read from a single sample in a study of blood T cell repertoires in COVID-19. The table came from immunoSEQ multiplex PCR; TCRdb's copy has only in-frame clones and leaves some out. The sample includes about 140,000 clones, roughly four fifths seen only once; the top ten take 1.6%. Material: PBMCs or T cells enriched from blood (not recorded which). The receptors shown here come from a woman younger than 35 who had been exposed to COVID-19. The CDR3 runs from the conserved cysteine through the conserved F or W. D genes are given only for firm matches. The size of a clone is reported for some rows only, either as once, few or many, or as a class for expanded clones.

CDR3 length | clone size | J gene | D gene | V gene | CDR3 DNA | CDR3 protein
12 | . | TRBJ1-2 | . | TRBV9 | TGTGCCAGCAGCGAGGGACTAGGGGGCTACACCTTC | CASSEGLGGYTF
15 | . | TRBJ2-5 | TRBD1 | TRBV19 | TGTGCCAGTAGTAACAAGGACAGGGCTGAAGAGACCCAGTACTTC | CASSNKDRAEETQYF
15 | . | TRBJ2-5 | TRBD2 | TRBV24-1 | TGTGCCACCAGTGAAGAGGGAGGGGACCAAGAGACCCAGTACTTC | CATSEEGGDQETQYF
15 | few | TRBJ2-5 | TRBD1 | TRBV15 | TGTGCCACCAGCGCAGTAAGACAGGGTTCGGAGACCCAGTACTTC | CATSAVRQGSETQYF
14 | . | TRBJ1-2 | . | TRBV5-4 | TGTGCCAGCAGCTTGGCCAGAATACAGTATGGCTACACCTTC | CASSLARIQYGYTF
15 | . | TRBJ2-1 | . | TRBV7-2 | TGTGCCAGCAACCCAGGGTCGGCAATCCCAATGGGGCAGTTCTTC | CASNPGSAIPMGQFF
15 | . | TRBJ1-1 | . | TRBV7-2 | TGTGCCAGCAGCTTAGCGCATCAGAGGGCCACTGAAGCTTTCTTT | CASSLAHQRATEAFF
15 | . | TRBJ2-3 | TRBD2 | TRBV6-5 | TGTGCCAGCTGGAGCGGGGGGGCAGGAACAGATACGCAGTATTTT | CASWSGGAGTDTQYF
13 | . | TRBJ1-5 | . | TRBV5-5 | TGTGCCAGCAGCTTGGTCAGGGGTCAGCCCCAGCATTTT | CASSLVRGQPQHF
15 | . | TRBJ2-7 | TRBD1 | TRBV28 | TGTGCCAGCAGCGAGGGGACAGGGGCAAACTACGAGCAGTACTTC | CASSEGTGANYEQYF
13 | . | TRBJ2-2 | . | TRBV10-3 | TGTGCCATCAAGGCTAGCTCCATCGGGGAGCTGTTTTTT | CAIKASSIGELFF
13 | . | TRBJ2-7 | TRBD2 | TRBV6-5 | TGTGCCAGCAAGCCACTAGCGGCCTACGTGCAGTACTTC | CASKPLAAYVQYF
16 | few | TRBJ1-2 | TRBD1 | TRBV28 | TGTGCCAGCAGTTTGCCTACGACAGGGGCTAACTATGGCTACACCTTC | CASSLPTTGANYGYTF
20 | . | TRBJ1-2 | . | TRBV28 | TGTGCCAGCAGTCTACCTGAGGGTAGAAGCTACTTCTTTTCTAACTATGGCTACACCTTC | CASSLPEGRSYFFSNYGYTF
13 | . | TRBJ1-2 | . | TRBV3-1/TRBV3-2 | TGTGCCAGCAGCCAGTCAGGGAACTATGGCTACACCTTC | CASSQSGNYGYTF
16 | . | TRBJ2-5 | TRBD1 | TRBV5-1 | TGCGCCAGCAGCTCGTGGGGACAGGCGATCCAAGAGACCCAGTACTTC | CASSSWGQAIQETQYF
15 | . | TRBJ2-2 | TRBD1 | TRBV27 | TGTGCCAGCAGTCCCCGGACAGGGGACACCGGGGAGCTGTTTTTT | CASSPRTGDTGELFF
12 | . | TRBJ2-3 | . | TRBV12-3/TRBV12-4 | TGTGCCAGCAGCCCATTTTCAGATACGCAGTATTTT | CASSPFSDTQYF
13 | . | TRBJ1-4 | . | TRBV7-6 | TGTGCCAGCAGCGCCAGGGCCGGGGAAAAACTGTTTTTT | CASSARAGEKLFF
12 | . | TRBJ2-1 | TRBD1 | TRBV11-1 | TGTGCCAGCAGCGTCGGGACAGGGTTTAGGTTCTTC | CASSVGTGFRFF
13 | . | TRBJ1-5 | TRBD1 | TRBV19 | TGTGCCAGTAGAGGACAGGCGAATCAGCCCCAGCATTTT | CASRGQANQPQHF
14 | . | TRBJ1-2 | TRBD1 | TRBV28 | TGTGCCAGCAGTTGGGCAGGGGTACAGGGGGGCTACACCTTC | CASSWAGVQGGYTF